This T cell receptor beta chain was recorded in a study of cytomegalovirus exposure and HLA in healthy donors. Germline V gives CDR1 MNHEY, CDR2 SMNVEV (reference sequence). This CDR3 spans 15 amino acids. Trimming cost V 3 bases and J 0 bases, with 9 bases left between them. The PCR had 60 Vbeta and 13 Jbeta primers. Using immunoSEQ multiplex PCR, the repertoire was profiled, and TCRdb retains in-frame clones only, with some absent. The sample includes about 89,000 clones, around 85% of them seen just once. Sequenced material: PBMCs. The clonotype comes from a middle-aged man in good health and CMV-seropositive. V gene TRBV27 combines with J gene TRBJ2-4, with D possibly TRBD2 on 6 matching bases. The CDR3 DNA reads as TGTGCCAGCAGTTTGGGGGGTCTAGCCAAAAACATTCAGTACTTC. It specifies CASSLGGLAKNIQYF.